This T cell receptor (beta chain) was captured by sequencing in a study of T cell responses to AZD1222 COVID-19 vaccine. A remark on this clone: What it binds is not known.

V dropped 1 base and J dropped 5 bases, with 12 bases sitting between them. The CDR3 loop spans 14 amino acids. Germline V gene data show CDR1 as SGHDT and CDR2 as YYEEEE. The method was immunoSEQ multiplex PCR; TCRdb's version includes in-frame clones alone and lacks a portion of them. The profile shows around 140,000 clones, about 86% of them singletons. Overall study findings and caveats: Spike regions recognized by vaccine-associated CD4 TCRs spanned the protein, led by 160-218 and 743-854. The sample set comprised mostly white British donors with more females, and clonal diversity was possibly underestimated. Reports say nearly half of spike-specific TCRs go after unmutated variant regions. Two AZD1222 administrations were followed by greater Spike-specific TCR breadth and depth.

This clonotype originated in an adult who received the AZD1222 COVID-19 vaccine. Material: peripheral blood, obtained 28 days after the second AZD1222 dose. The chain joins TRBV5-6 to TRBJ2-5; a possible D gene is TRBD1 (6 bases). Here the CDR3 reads CASSLWGPGETQYF. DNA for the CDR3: TGTGCCAGCAGCTTGTGGGGGCCAGGGGAGACCCAGTACTTC.